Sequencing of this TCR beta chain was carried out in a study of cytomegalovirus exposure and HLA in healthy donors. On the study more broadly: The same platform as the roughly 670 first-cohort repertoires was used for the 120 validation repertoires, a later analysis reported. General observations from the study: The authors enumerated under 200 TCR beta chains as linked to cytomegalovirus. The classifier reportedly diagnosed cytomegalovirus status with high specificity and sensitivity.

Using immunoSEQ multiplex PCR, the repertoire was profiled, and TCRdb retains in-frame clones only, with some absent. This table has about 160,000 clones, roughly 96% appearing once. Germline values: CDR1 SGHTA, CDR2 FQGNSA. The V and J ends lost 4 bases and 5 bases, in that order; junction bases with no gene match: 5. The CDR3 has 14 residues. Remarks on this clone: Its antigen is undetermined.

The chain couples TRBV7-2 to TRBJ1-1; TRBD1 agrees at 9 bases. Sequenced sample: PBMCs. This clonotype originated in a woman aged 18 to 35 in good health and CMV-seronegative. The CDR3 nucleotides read TGTGCCAGCAGCTCGGACAGGGGTGGAACTGAAGCTTTCTTT. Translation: CASSSDRGGTEAFF. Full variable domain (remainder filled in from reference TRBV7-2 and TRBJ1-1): GAGVSQSPSNKVTEKGKDVELRCDPISGHTALYWYRQSLGQGLEFLIYFQGNSAPDKSGLPSDRFSAERTGGSVSTLTIQRTQQEDSAVYLCASSSDRGGTEAFFGQGTRLTVV.